Shown below are 4 T cell receptor beta chains from a single sample sequenced in a study of response to subunit inactivated influenza vaccine listed by TCRdb under 2018. The time point label, as the study defines it: 45 to 55 days after influenza vaccine administration. Receptor libraries were prepared by RT-PCR. The data were produced on an Illumina HiSeq 2500. In TCRdb, the public reads were trimmed at Q25 with fastp and aligned with MiXCR, with productive beta chains retained. Under each unique CDR3 protein, matching rows form one entry showing the most common genes and DNA. Within this sample are roughly 460,000 distinct CDR3 sequences, with roughly 11% of them counted one time only. Of the sample, 10% to 15% falls within the top ten clones. Sequencing used PBMCs from blood, obtained roughly 46 days after vaccination. Receptors were obtained from a man aged 45-60 years who received an inactivated influenza vaccine. Donor details come from another sample of the same person, matched by shared clones.

The genes are TRBV15 and TRBJ1-5, with D unresolved. The CDR3 covers 13 residues. The V end was cut by 0 bases, the J end by 5 bases, with 5 bases between. The germline V gene has CDR1 LNHNV and CDR2 YYDKDF (reference sequence). The CDR3, as DNA: TGTGCCACCAGCAGAGACGGGGATCAGCCCCAGCATTTT. Its protein is CATSRDGDQPQHF.

The chain links TRBV12-3 or TRBV12-4 to TRBJ2-1; D gene uncertain. V was shortened by 4 bases and J by 4 bases, with 23 bases between the two germline ends. This CDR3 is built from 18 residues. The CDR3 bases are TGTGCCAGCAGTTACTCCGTCCCCTTGAAGTGGGTTTACAATGAGCAGTTCTTC. This encodes CASSYSVPLKWVYNEQFF.

This clonotype was counted between two and nine times. The chain couples TRBV29-1 to TRBJ2-7; D is ambiguous. The V gene's germline CDR1 is SQVTM and CDR2 ANQGSEA. The CDR3 is 12 amino acids. V was cut by 5 bases and J by 2 bases, with 10 bases left in between. Here the CDR3 reads CSVSSSTYEQYF. CDR3 nucleotide sequence: TGCAGCGTTAGCTCCAGCACCTACGAGCAGTACTTC.

This clonotype was detected only a few times. The genes are TRBV27 and TRBJ1-1; D may be TRBD1 (5 bases). This CDR3 comprises 14 residues. CDR1 is MNHEY and CDR2 is SMNVEV in the germline V gene (reference sequence). V shed 3 bases and J shed 1 base, with 9 bases lying between them. The CDR3 loop is CASSFQGANTEAFF. CDR3 in DNA: TGTGCCAGCAGTTTTCAAGGGGCGAACACTGAAGCTTTCTTT.